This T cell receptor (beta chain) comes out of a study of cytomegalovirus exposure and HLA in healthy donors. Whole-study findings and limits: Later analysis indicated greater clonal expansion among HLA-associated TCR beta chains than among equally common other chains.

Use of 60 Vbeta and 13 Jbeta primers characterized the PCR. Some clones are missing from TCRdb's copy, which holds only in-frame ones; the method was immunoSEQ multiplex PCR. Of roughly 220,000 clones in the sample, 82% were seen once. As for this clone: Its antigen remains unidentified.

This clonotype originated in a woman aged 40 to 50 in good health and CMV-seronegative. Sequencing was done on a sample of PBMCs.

CDR3 in DNA: TGTGCCAGCTCACCTATTTGGGACTTCGGTACCGTGACCCAGTACTTC. Translating gives CASSPIWDFGTVTQYF. The J gene is TRBJ2-5, the V gene TRBV18, with a possible D match to TRBD2 (6 bases). CDR1 is KGHSH, CDR2 LQKENI, per germline. V gave up 3 bases and J gave up 7 bases, with 21 bases separating them. CDR3 length: 16 amino acids. The full variable domain, with the rest looked up from reference TRBV18 and TRBJ2-5, is NAGVMQNPRHLVRRRGQEARLRCSPMKGHSHVYWYRQLPEEGLKFMVYLQKENIIDESGMPKERFSAEFPKEGPSILRIQQVVRGDSAAYFCASSPIWDFGTVTQYFGPGTRLLVL.